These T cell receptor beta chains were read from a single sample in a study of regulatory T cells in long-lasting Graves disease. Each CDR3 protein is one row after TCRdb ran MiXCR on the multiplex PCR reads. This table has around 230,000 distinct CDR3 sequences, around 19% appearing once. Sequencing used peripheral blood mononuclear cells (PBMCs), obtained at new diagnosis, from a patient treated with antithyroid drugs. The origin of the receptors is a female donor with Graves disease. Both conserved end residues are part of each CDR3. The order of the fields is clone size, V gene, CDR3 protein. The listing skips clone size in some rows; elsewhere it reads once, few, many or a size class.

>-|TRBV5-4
CASSTGEGEQFF
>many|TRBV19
CASTREGNTDTQYF
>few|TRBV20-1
CSAVDGSSYNEQFF
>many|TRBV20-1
CSARDLRTGGGTDTQYF
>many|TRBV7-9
CASSRLSADTQYF
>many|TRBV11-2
CASSPTSGRADTQYF
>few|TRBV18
CASSPVGDFSYEQYF
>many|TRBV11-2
CASSPYLAGDADTQYF
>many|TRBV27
CASSLETRSEKLFF
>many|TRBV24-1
CATGETDNGQPQHF
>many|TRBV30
CAWSVSGGSSYGYTF
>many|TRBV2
CASRGGLADEQFF
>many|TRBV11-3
CASSLDPTAYNEQFF
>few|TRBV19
CASSIGWGSTGELFF
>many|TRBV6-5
CASRYLSRANGFGTEAFF
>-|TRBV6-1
CASTIGTSGVNEQFF
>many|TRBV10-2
CASSEGLSLYTF
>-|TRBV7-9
CASRLGTSGLSSGANVLTF
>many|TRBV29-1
CSVVRLGGPNTEAFF
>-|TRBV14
CASSHGFYSEQYF
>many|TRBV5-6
CASSLVGTGKEKLFF
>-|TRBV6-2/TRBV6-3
CASSYSGRRAEAFF
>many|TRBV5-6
CASSLLETAMNTEAFF
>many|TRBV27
CASKWASGPYEQYF
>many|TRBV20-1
CSAREDRRSYNEQFF
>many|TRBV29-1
CSVVRPFF
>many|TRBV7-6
CASSPMTSGSSEQYF
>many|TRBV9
CASSPSEGLNQPQHF
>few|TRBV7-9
CASSLTLSPLHF
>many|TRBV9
CASSARVGGLRETQYF
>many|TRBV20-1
CSARDLRQDGSAQHF
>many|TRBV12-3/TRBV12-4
CASSSGFPGRDEKLFF
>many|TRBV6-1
CASSPLDRGIFYGYTF
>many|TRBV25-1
CASSVRTSVHEQYF
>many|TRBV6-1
CASSGLAGADTQYF
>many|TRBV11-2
CASSLIGDEQYF
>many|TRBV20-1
CSVPSATSGEETQYF
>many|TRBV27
CASSLWAGGANVLTF
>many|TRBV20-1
CSATQGGTEAFF
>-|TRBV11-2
CASSTPSGTSEANNEQFF
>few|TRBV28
CASSSPSGALYEQYF
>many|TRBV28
CASRPPRVGSSYNEQFF
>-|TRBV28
CASNQRNTYEQYF
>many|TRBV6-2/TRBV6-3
CASSSKLATTYNEQFF
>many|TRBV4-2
CASSQDPQGNEKLFF
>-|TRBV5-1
CASSLAPTSTSEKLFF
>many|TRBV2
CASSVGGAGETQYF
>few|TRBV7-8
CASSSRDRASGELFF
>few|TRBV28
CASSLFAGALSYTF
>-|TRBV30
CAWSQGQLNTEAFF
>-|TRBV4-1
CASIQDQGREAFF
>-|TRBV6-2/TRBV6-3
CASILAVTGELFF
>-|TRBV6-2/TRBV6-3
CASSERWDRAGQPQHF